The clone carrying this TCR beta chain was observed a handful of times. The source of the sample is a study of identical twins' blood T cells. Study-level background: Roughly 12 libraries, six alpha and six beta, gave 50 million or so reads.

Each TCR cDNA library carried sample-specific barcodes on both ends. Under the authors' procedure: Each donor had about 95,000 to nearly 550,000 clonotypes. MiXCR, applied by TCRdb to the 5' RACE reads, yields one record per CDR3 protein. TCRdb, rather than the study authors, made the V and J calls. The table includes 350,000 to 400,000 distinct CDR3 sequences, over 25% detected once. This CDR3 has 15 amino acids. V was trimmed by 2 bases and J by 7 bases, leaving 15 bases between them. CDR1 is KGHDR, CDR2 SFDVKD, per germline. Sequencing used PBMCs. V and J are TRBV24-1 and TRBJ2-3; D is unclear. This TCR was sampled from a woman aged 18 to 55 in good health. The CDR3 reads CATSDSRTEQNTQYF. The CDR3 DNA reads as TGTGCCACCAGTGATTCCCGGACCGAGCAGAATACGCAGTATTTT.